These 30 T cell receptor beta chains came from one sample sequenced in a study of T cell changes during pregnancy in multiple sclerosis. Assay: immunoSEQ multiplex PCR; the TCRdb copy retains only in-frame clones and omits some. The sample has tens of thousands of clones, 93% seen once; the top ten hold approximately 3.3%. The sequenced sample was CD8+ T cells from peripheral blood mononuclear cells, obtained in the second trimester of pregnancy. The receptors here all came from a female donor with multiple sclerosis, enrolled in a pregnancy study.

The genes are TRBV20-1 and TRBJ2-3, with no clear D. Trimming shortened V by 1 base and J by 4 bases, and 3 bases separated the two germline ends. CDR1 is DFQATT, CDR2 SNEGSKA, per germline (reference sequence). The CDR3 has 11 amino acids. The CDR3 DNA sequence: TGCAGTGCTAGAGTATCAGATACGCAGTATTTT. Protein: CSARVSDTQYF.

This sequence joins TRBV6-5 and TRBJ2-4; 8 bases fit TRBD1. This CDR3 is 15 amino acids long. Trimming took 2 bases from V and 8 from J; bases not matched to a gene: 8. In germline, CDR1 is MNHEY, CDR2 SVGAGI. Here the CDR3 reads CASSYPRTGWDIQYF. In DNA form, the CDR3 reads TGTGCCAGCAGTTACCCCCGGACAGGGTGGGACATTCAGTACTTC.

This chain joins TRBV7-8 and TRBJ2-3; 7 bases are shared with TRBD2. Germline CDR1 reads SGHVS; CDR2 reads FQNEAQ. The V and J ends lost 5 bases and 2 bases, in that order; junction bases with no gene match: 7. The CDR3 loop spans 15 amino acids. DNA for the CDR3: TGTGCCAGCAGCACGAGTCTAGCGGACACAGATACGCAGTATTTT. This gives the protein CASSTSLADTDTQYF.

The rearrangement uses TRBV10-3 and TRBJ1-3; TRBD1 is a possible D gene (5 bases). The CDR3 spans 15 residues. The germline V and J ends were trimmed by 6 bases and 0 bases, with 12 bases remaining between them. Germline CDR1 is ENHRY and CDR2 is SYGVKD. The CDR3: CAIRATASSGNTIYF. The CDR3 DNA reads TGTGCCATCAGGGCGACAGCTAGCTCTGGAAACACCATATATTTT.

The CDR3 DNA reads as TGTGCCAGCAGTTTAGTCCCGCGTCGGGAGCTGTTTTTT. Amino acid sequence: CASSLVPRRELFF. The chain uses TRBV28 and TRBJ2-2; no clear D gene. The CDR3 covers 13 residues. Trimming pared 2 bases from V and 9 bases from J, leaving 10 bases between. Germline V CDR1 and CDR2: MDHEN, SYDVKM.

For the CDR3, the DNA is TGTGCCAGTAAGAGGGGGCCGACCTACGAGCAGTACTTC. This translates into CASKRGPTYEQYF. The chain links TRBV7-9 to TRBJ2-7, with 7 bases matching TRBD1. There are 13 residues in the CDR3. Germline V gene data show CDR1 as SEHNR and CDR2 as FQNEAQ (reference sequence). Unmatched junction bases numbered 7, after V lost 9 bases and J lost 2 bases. Complete variable domain (other parts from reference TRBV7-9 and TRBJ2-7): DTGVSQNPRHKITKRGQNVTFRCDPISEHNRLYWYRQTLGQGPEFLTYFQNEAQLEKSRLLSDRFSAERPKGSFSTLEIQRTEQGDSAMYLCASKRGPTYEQYFGPGTRLTVT.

The rearrangement joins TRBV19 to TRBJ2-1; D might be TRBD2 (5 bases). In germline, CDR1 is LNHDA, CDR2 SQIVND (reference sequence). V lost 3 bases to trimming and J lost 2 bases, with 8 bases between them. CDR3 length equals 14 residues. CDR3 protein: CASSISGTYNEQFF. In DNA form, the CDR3 reads TGTGCCAGTAGTATCTCGGGAACCTACAATGAGCAGTTCTTC.

This chain links TRBV2 with TRBJ2-1; 9 bases fit TRBD2. Germline CDR1 is SNHLY and CDR2 is FYNNEI. J gave up 5 bases and V 4 bases, and 6 bases lay outside the gene matches. CDR3 size: 15 residues. CDR3 region: CASSGASGTHNEQFF. The CDR3 DNA sequence: TGTGCCAGCAGTGGGGCTAGCGGGACCCACAATGAGCAGTTCTTC.

This chain connects TRBV7-6 to TRBJ2-1; tentatively, D is TRBD1 (6 bases). CDR1 and CDR2 from the germline V gene are SGHVS and FNYEAQ. The CDR3 consists of 15 residues. The germline V and J ends were trimmed by 5 bases and 4 bases, with 15 bases remaining between them. CDR3 DNA sequence: TGTGCCAGCAGCCCCGGACAGTCCCCGTACAATGAGCAGTTCTTC. This translates into CASSPGQSPYNEQFF.

CDR3 sequence reads: CASSLSPKGLASEQFF. CDR3 in DNA: TGTGCCAGCAGTTTATCGCCCAAAGGACTAGCTAGTGAGCAGTTCTTC. The J gene is TRBJ2-1, the V gene TRBV27, with 8 bases lining up with TRBD2. Trimming at V came to 0 bases and at J to 9 bases, leaving 10 bases not matched to a gene. The CDR3 runs 16 residues. The V gene's germline CDR1 is MNHEY and CDR2 SMNVEV (reference sequence).

About this clone itself: Distinct nucleotide sequences in the sample also encode this CDR3. The chain employs TRBV19 and TRBJ1-1; D possibly corresponds to TRBD1 (6 bases). The CDR3 runs 12 residues. V dropped 8 bases and J dropped 1 base, with 8 bases sitting between them. The germline V gene has CDR1 LNHDA and CDR2 SQIVND (reference sequence). DNA of the CDR3: TGTGCCAGTTCGACAGGGAACACTGAAGCTTTCTTT. Its protein product is CASSTGNTEAFF.

The chain links TRBV27 to TRBJ2-2; 9 positions agree with TRBD2. The CDR3 runs 16 residues. Germline CDR1 reads MNHEY; CDR2 reads SMNVEV (reference sequence). J gave up 5 bases and V 4 bases, and 8 bases lay outside the gene matches. As DNA, the CDR3 is TGTGCCAGCAGTTCGGCGGGAGGGCCGATAACCGGGGAGCTGTTTTTT. It yields the protein CASSSAGGPITGELFF.

V is TRBV30 and J is TRBJ2-1; 10 bases agree with TRBD2. Germline CDR1 and CDR2: GTSNPN and SVGIG (reference sequence). This CDR3 spans 13 amino acids. The J segment lost 5 bases and the V segment lost 4 bases, leaving 2 bases of the junction unmatched. The CDR3 here is CAWTSGSHNEQFF. The CDR3 nucleotides are TGTGCCTGGACTAGCGGGAGTCACAATGAGCAGTTCTTC.

This clone was found once. The J gene is TRBJ2-1, the V gene TRBV11-2, with a possible D match to TRBD1 (5 bases). This CDR3 region has 16 residues. Germline CDR1 and CDR2: SGHAT and FQNNGV. Trimming pared 3 bases from V and 9 bases from J, leaving 21 bases between. CDR3: CASSFVRRVGFGEQFF. CDR3 DNA sequence: TGTGCCAGCAGCTTCGTACGCAGGGTAGGGTTCGGTGAGCAGTTCTTC.

This clone occurred once. The CDR3 DNA sequence: TGTGCCAGCAGTGGGACCGGGACTAGCGGGATAAACAATGAGCAGTTCTTC. Residues: CASSGTGTSGINNEQFF. The chain couples TRBV2 to TRBJ2-1; the match to TRBD2 covers 13 bases. The length of the CDR3 is 17 residues. Germline lookup yields CDR1 SNHLY and CDR2 FYNNEI. The V gene end was trimmed by 4 bases and the J gene end by 5 bases; junction bases not matched to a gene: 8.

The rearrangement joins TRBV28 to TRBJ1-2, with D uncertain. V was pared by 4 bases and J by 0 bases, with 15 bases between. This CDR3 comprises 16 residues. Germline V CDR1 and CDR2: MDHEN, SYDVKM. The CDR3 region has the DNA TGTGCCAGCAGTTCCCGGCTGGGAGAAACTAACTATGGCTACACCTTC. Encoded protein: CASSSRLGETNYGYTF.

This chain connects TRBV14 to TRBJ2-5, with D unclear. CDR1 and CDR2 from the germline V gene are SGHDN and FVKESK. Trimming removed 1 base at V and 4 bases at J, with 7 bases between. This CDR3 has 13 residues. Here the CDR3 DNA reads TGTGCCAGCAGCCAAGTTGTATCAGAGACCCAGTACTTC. It codes for CASSQVVSETQYF. Variable domain in full (rest from reference TRBV14 and TRBJ2-5): EAGVTQFPSHSVIEKGQTVTLRCDPISGHDNLYWYRRVMGKEIKFLLHFVKESKQDESGMPNNRFLAERTGGTYSTLKVQPAELEDSGVYFCASSQVVSETQYFGPGTRLLVL.

The chain links TRBV13 to TRBJ2-5; D call uncertain. The CDR3 contains 13 residues. Trimming removed 5 bases from V and 3 bases from J, with 10 bases in between. Germline V lookup: CDR1 PRHDT, CDR2 FYEKMQ (reference sequence). Here the CDR3 DNA reads TGTGCCAGCAGCCCCCGGGTAGAAGAGACCCAGTACTTC. It encodes CASSPRVEETQYF.

The chain has TRBV11-1 and TRBJ2-3; D remains unclear. The CDR3 length is 15 residues. CDR1 SGHAT and CDR2 FQDESV come from the germline V gene (reference sequence). The germline V and J ends were trimmed by 0 bases and 1 base, with 8 bases remaining between them. The CDR3 sequence: CASSLARGGTDTQYF. CDR3 DNA sequence: TGTGCCAGCAGCTTAGCGCGTGGTGGCACAGATACGCAGTATTTT.

This clone was seen only once. The chain carries TRBV7-9 and TRBJ1-2; 7 nucleotides line up with TRBD1. V was pared by 5 bases and J by 5 bases, with 8 bases of the junction left unmatched. CDR1 SEHNR and CDR2 FQNEAQ come from the germline V gene (reference sequence). The CDR3 sequence is 14 residues long. The CDR3 loop is CASSLEGATYGYTF. In DNA form, the CDR3 reads TGTGCCAGCAGCCTCGAGGGGGCAACGTATGGCTACACCTTC.

V usage is TRBV9 and J usage is TRBJ1-1; 7 bases match TRBD1. This CDR3 is built from 14 residues. The junction had 3 bases not matched to a gene; V was cut back by 3 bases and J by 1 base. Germline CDR1 reads SGDLS; CDR2 reads YYNGEE. Written as DNA, the CDR3 is TGTGCCAGCAGCGGGCGACAGGGGAACACTGAAGCTTTCTTT. It yields the protein CASSGRQGNTEAFF.

The chain links TRBV7-9 to TRBJ2-1; D may be TRBD2 (6 bases). The V and J ends lost 4 bases and 4 bases respectively, with 17 bases between them. Germline V gene data show CDR1 as SEHNR and CDR2 as FQNEAQ (reference sequence). This CDR3 has 16 amino acids. CDR3 loop: CASSSPVRREYNEQFF. The CDR3 bases are TGTGCCAGCAGCTCGCCGGTCCGGCGGGAATACAATGAGCAGTTCTTC.

This sequence joins TRBV28 and TRBJ2-2; 10 bases are a match to TRBD1. The CDR3 runs 14 residues. The trim removed 10 bases at V and 3 bases at J, leaving 5 bases unmatched. In germline, CDR1 is MDHEN, CDR2 SYDVKM. The CDR3 DNA follows: TGTGCCATCGGGACAGGGGAGGACACCGGGGAGCTGTTTTTT. As protein: CAIGTGEDTGELFF.

The rearrangement links TRBV19 to TRBJ2-1; TRBD1 agrees at 7 bases. The CDR3 has 15 amino acids. J lost 1 base, V lost 7 bases, and 7 bases had no gene match. CDR1 is LNHDA and CDR2 is SQIVND in the germline V gene (reference sequence). Here the CDR3 reads CASTLRDRSYNEQFF. The DNA of the CDR3 is TGTGCCAGTACTCTTCGGGACAGATCCTACAATGAGCAGTTCTTC.

V usage is TRBV19 and J usage is TRBJ2-1; perhaps TRBD2 as D (7 bases). Germline CDR1 and CDR2: LNHDA and SQIVND (reference sequence). This CDR3 has 14 amino acids. V lost 1 base to trimming and J lost 8 bases, with 12 bases between them. The CDR3 DNA follows: TGTGCCAGTAGTATAGGGGGGGGCGGCGATGAGCAGTTCTTC. Encoded protein: CASSIGGGGDEQFF.

The chain combines TRBV6-4 with TRBJ2-3; 7 bases map to TRBD2. This CDR3 comprises 15 residues. With 3 bases clipped from V and 5 bases from J, the junction kept 8 bases outside the gene matches. Germline CDR1 is MRHNA and CDR2 is SNTAGT. The CDR3 coding sequence is TGTGCCAGCAGTGAGATAGCGGGCGAGTTAGATACGCAGTATTTT. Translated, it gives CASSEIAGELDTQYF.

This clone occurred a few times. The V gene is TRBV29-1, the J gene TRBJ1-1, with 7 bases identical to TRBD1. The ends lost 7 bases at V and 1 base at J; junction bases unmatched: 6. The CDR3 covers 13 residues. CDR1 and CDR2 from the germline V gene are SQVTM and ANQGSEA. CDR3 DNA: TGCAGCGCAGAGACAGGGTCGAACACTGAAGCTTTCTTT. This translates into CSAETGSNTEAFF. Together with reference TRBV29-1 and TRBJ1-1, the CDR3 gives the full variable domain: SAVISQKPSRDICQRGTSLTIQCQVDSQVTMMFWYRQQPGQSLTLIATANQGSEATYESGFVIDKFPISRPNLTFSTLTVSNMSPEDSSIYLCSAETGSNTEAFFGQGTRLTVV.

This clone was picked up one time. In nucleotides, the CDR3 is TGTGCCAGCAGCTTAGGACAGAGCTCCTACAATGAGCAGTTCTTC. As protein: CASSLGQSSYNEQFF. V and J are TRBV5-4 and TRBJ2-1, with D perhaps TRBD1 (6 bases). The CDR3 contains 15 residues. V dropped 2 bases and J dropped 0 bases, with 9 bases sitting between them. Per germline, CDR1 SGHNT and CDR2 YYREEE (reference sequence).

On this clone itself: The same CDR3 can be traced to other DNA sequences in this sample. The V gene is TRBV2, the J gene TRBJ2-7; perhaps TRBD2 as D (5 bases). The CDR3 has 12 amino acids. Per germline, CDR1 SNHLY and CDR2 FYNNEI. V was trimmed by 6 bases and J by 2 bases, leaving 8 bases between them. The CDR3 here is CASRGGPYEQYF. In nucleotides, the CDR3 is TGTGCCAGCAGGGGCGGGCCCTACGAGCAGTACTTC.

This chain links TRBV11-2 with TRBJ2-3; 7 nucleotides agree with TRBD2. This CDR3 has 16 residues. The trim removed 7 bases at V and 6 bases at J, leaving 16 bases unmatched. Looked up from germline, CDR1 is SGHAT and CDR2 is FQNNGV. The DNA of the CDR3 is TGTGCCAGCACCGTGTGGGCTAGCGGTACTTATGATACGCAGTATTTT. This gives the protein CASTVWASGTYDTQYF.